This TCR beta chain was captured by sequencing in a study of monozygotic twins with inflammatory bowel disease. In the case of this clonotype: Its antigen is still unknown.

This CDR3 region has 14 residues. Germline loops: CDR1 DFQATT, CDR2 SNEGSKA (reference sequence). General observations from the study: Versus healthy twins, IBD patients showed fewer clonotypes shared with others, especially with disease activity.

cDNA for TCRalpha and TCRbeta was amplified by nested PCRs of 16 then 8 to 10 cycles. TCRdb re-called the 5' RACE reads; every CDR3 protein appears as one record, without DNA. This listing includes 170,000 or so distinct CDR3 sequences. The chain uses TRBV20-1 and TRBJ2-1. The receptor's source is a human donor with ulcerative colitis or Crohn's disease, or a healthy co-twin of an affected twin (not recorded which). The sample consisted of blood. The CDR3 is CSARSSGAYNEQFF.